This TCR beta chain was recorded in a study of cytomegalovirus exposure and HLA in healthy donors (TCRdb year 2017). Regarding the study in general: An earlier analysis of approximately 640 of the donors reported 250 to 350 Gb of sequence data and roughly 110 million unique TCR beta sequences from about 179 million T cells. An early release that covered several hundred HLA-typed donors contained about 300 gigabases of sequencing data and 70 million to 100 million unique TCR sequences. Of the approximately 370 genotyped donors, 70% to 90% were placed in the genetic ancestry cluster associated with self-reported Caucasian donors. The study aimed to test whether signatures of past pathogen exposure could be identified by cataloging public T cell receptors. Using immunosequencing, the study profiled T cell repertoires from about 620 subjects and related those repertoires to cytomegalovirus serostatus. Besides the first cohort of about 730 subjects, a separate validation cohort made up of 120 different subjects was used. The study combined high-throughput TCR immunosequencing, statistical association of individual TCRs with disease status, and machine learning to predict cytomegalovirus infection status. A later analysis re-analyzed previously published TCR beta repertoires from about 600 donors and added high-resolution HLA genotyping to study TCR occurrence patterns. The later analysis used no new phenotypic data to find candidate immune exposures, relying instead on TCR beta sequences and their occurrence across donors. An earlier analysis of approximately 500 of the donors applied high-throughput TCR beta sequencing to assess whether each TCR beta V gene segment acted as functional or pseudogenic. Alongside the repertoire data, information on donor age, sex, ethnicity and CMV serostatus was compiled. Genome-wide SNP genotypes for about 65% of the 666 donors were used in a later genetic analysis, which treated that subset as a discovery cohort. Every discovery cohort repertoire had been produced on one sequencing platform. Both class I and class II loci were covered by HLA typing, at four-digit resolution. Typing coverage varied by locus: about 620-630 donors for A, B, C, DRB1 and DQB1; some 520 for DQA1; nearly 610 for DPA1; approximately 450 for DPB1. Because of strong linkage in the cohort, roughly five DR-DQ haplotypes were treated as single units for association and clustering. Among roughly 400 genotyped donors of the cohort, an average of around 240,000 unique TCR beta nucleotide sequences were sequenced per donor, roughly a sixth of them non-productive. Broader findings and caveats from the paper: It was suggested by the authors that the approach could potentially be generalized to other disease states and immunological phenotypes. In vitro tests confirmed that a few of the cytomegalovirus-associated TCR beta chains recognize cytomegalovirus antigens. Linkage disequilibrium might explain the correlated functional status among segregating V segments, but an unknown experimental factor could not be ruled out. When HLA alleles, especially DR and DQ, strongly co-occurred, TCR associations were difficult to assign to individual alleles. Because some donors lacked HLA typing at each locus, the association tests relied only on the typed subset. At a false discovery rate of 0.05, a later analysis linked 16,951 TCR beta sequences to specific HLA alleles. Most CMV-associated TCR beta chains appeared to be HLA-restricted in a later analysis, and the HLA associations seemed to be driven largely by CMV exposure. The earlier analysis of 587 of the donors excluded about 16 rarely observed V segments, including chromosome 9 orphons, because counts were too low. While some public TCRs were present in many individuals, most TCR sequences turned up only very rarely across donors. CMV serostatus was the only immune exposure information available for the cohort. In a later genetic analysis, a missense DCLRE1C variant was associated with V-gene and J-gene trimming of TCR beta chains, and the association was replicated in an independent cohort. Compared with the roughly 710-donor mean, donors in an Asian-associated ancestry cluster had fewer N-insertions in productive TCRs, according to a later genetic analysis. Several of the top co-occurrence clusters appeared to be linked to parvovirus B19, influenza, CMV and Epstein-Barr virus, according to a later analysis. In this cohort, only TCR beta chains were sequenced, and detectable features were limited by the absence of alpha or paired-chain data. The presence/absence analyses assumed that sequencing depth was roughly uniform across donors, and that assumption may not be true. Compared with equally common non-associated chains, HLA-associated TCR beta chains in a later analysis were more clonally expanded and had lower generation probabilities. A further reported finding was that TCR beta sequences accurately predicted the HLA-A and HLA-B alleles for most subjects in the first cohort. A cluster of highly shared sequence variants was judged likely to be a technical artifact of the sequencing pipeline. An earlier analysis of several hundred of the donors showed that most TCR beta V segments appeared in productive rearrangements either about 90% or about 30% of the time, which broadly matched IMGT annotations. The classifier was reported to diagnose cytomegalovirus status with high specificity and sensitivity in both the original cohort and the validation cohort. A total of around 150 TCR beta chains were listed by the study as associated with cytomegalovirus. A later analysis found that TCR association rates varied across HLA loci, with DRB1 alleles showing the most associated TCRs and HLA-C alleles the fewest.

The cohort consisted of 600 to 700 healthy bone marrow donors. Cohort members were all nominally healthy when sampled, although unrecorded immune exposures were likely present. The donor was CMV seropositive and belonged to the group of 250 to 300 seropositive cohort members. A peripheral blood sample was collected from each donor, and TCR beta sequencing was performed on peripheral blood mononuclear cells. The Qiagen DNeasy Blood Extraction Kit was used to extract genomic DNA from the blood cell samples. This clone was counted a few times. What this receptor recognizes is not known. No base quality values were provided; no much bigger clone lies one nucleotide off. Library preparation used the immunoSEQ multiplex PCR assay. A mixture of 60 forward primers for TCR Vbeta segments and 13 reverse primers for TCR Jbeta segments was used in the multiplex PCR. A multiplex PCR assay on genomic DNA amplified the CDR3 region of rearranged TCR beta genes. The Illumina HiSeq System was used to sequence the amplified TCR beta libraries as 87-base-pair reads. Per the original workflow: Across the roughly 670 repertoires, a later analysis counted about 81 million unique TCR beta chains, 8.5 million to 12 million of which were shared by at least two donors. To remove PCR and sequencing errors, raw reads were error-corrected and collapsed into unique sequences using a nearest-neighbor algorithm that merged closely related sequences. V, D and J gene segments were assigned by aligning CDR3 sequences to IMGT reference sequences. For a sequence to be retained, at least a six-nucleotide match to both a V gene segment and a J gene segment was required. Rearrangements were called productive when the CDR3 lacked stop codons and stayed in frame with V and J; all others were non-productive. Following IMGT convention, CDR3 was defined as the stretch from the second conserved V-encoded cysteine to the conserved J-encoded phenylalanine. The earlier analysis of approximately 500 of the donors excluded sequences that lacked an unambiguous match to a single V gene segment. In an earlier analysis of about 590 of the donors, a V segment was called functional when productive rearrangements were above 56.7%, and segregating when the standard deviation between donors exceeded 5%. A statistical classification framework was developed to diagnose cytomegalovirus status using the catalog of TCR beta chain sequences. A later analysis assigned V and J genes by comparing TCR nucleotide sequences with IMGT/GENE-DB human TR gene sequences. Using the TCRdist pipeline, a later analysis assigned CDR3 sequences along with most-parsimonious VDJ recombination scenarios. A later analysis defined each TCR beta chain by its CDR3 amino acid sequence plus V-gene family, and excluded reads lacking a unique V-gene family. To address suspected cross-contamination and a sequencing artifact, a later analysis removed 592 highly shared, low-generation-probability nucleotide sequences. A later analysis calculated a clonal expansion index for each public chain from normalized within-repertoire ranks of inferred template counts. Generation probabilities in a later analysis came from a VDJ recombination model fitted to out-of-frame rearrangements, and those results were checked against IGoR. In a later analysis, hypergeometric tests were used to score TCR-TCR, TCR-HLA and TCR-CMV co-occurrence, with a repertoire-size bias correction applied to TCR pairs. False discovery rates were estimated in a later analysis by permuting HLA or CMV assignments 20 times. In a later analysis, co-occurring TCRs were grouped with DBSCAN, and TCRdist sequence similarity was added when clustering was performed within HLA-allele-positive subsets. Repertoires with fewer than 30,000 or more than 120,000 public chains were left out of co-occurrence clustering, as were a handful of repertoires with anomalous nucleotide sharing. TCRdb obtained this table from immuneACCESS and retained in-frame rearrangements with V and J assigned. These tables miss some clones; where compared with another copy, unresolved V genes account for less than half of the shortfall, and the remainder is unexplained. Clonal size and the V and J genes are those of that table, whereas D and trimming came from the DNA. For this sample the table gives around 190,000 clones, of which over 70% were detected only once. The biggest ten clones account for around 3.2% of the sample.

Sequencing was carried out using PBMCs. The receptor's source is a woman aged 25 to 39 in good health and CMV-seropositive.

The base sequence is TGTGCCAGCAGCCCTGGGACTAGCGGGAGCACAGATACGCAGTATTTT. Protein translation: CASSPGTSGSTDTQYF. The sequence is built from TRBV7-2 and TRBJ2-3; 12 central nucleotides agree with TRBD2. The CDR3 runs 16 residues from the cysteine to the phenylalanine. Only the CDR3 portion is preserved as DNA: 48 bases, with reading frame beginning at the first base. The germline V gene sets CDR1 to SGHTA and CDR2 to FQGNSA. The V end gives up 5 bases and the J end 0 bases, leaving 3 bases in the junction not matched to a gene.